This TCR beta chain was retrieved from a study of T cells in Graves' hyperthyroidism and ophthalmopathy. Study-wide context: Before any treatment, at initial diagnosis, peripheral blood was collected.

There were TCR beta CDR3 regions amplified from RNA transcripts. The HTBI primer set was used in a first-round RT-PCR of the TCR CDR3. TCRdb recomputed calls from the multiplex PCR reads with MiXCR, one row per CDR3 protein. The sample includes nearly 750,000 distinct CDR3 sequences, approximately 40% of them seen just once. The CDR3 has 13 amino acids. CDR1 MNHEY and CDR2 SVGEGT come from the germline V gene. The V end was cut by 6 bases, the J end by 4 bases, with 10 bases between. The sequence was collected from a woman aged 40 to 49 with Graves' hyperthyroidism. Sequencing input: blood. V usage is TRBV6-2 or TRBV6-3 and J usage is TRBJ1-5; D unresolved. The DNA of the CDR3 is TGTGCCAGCAGCGAGCCGGGGAATCAGCCCCAGCATTTT. This translates into CASSEPGNQPQHF.